This T cell receptor beta chain was found in a study of neurological immune-mediated disorders. 5'RACE with 10-nucleotide random UMIs produced the cDNA. TCRdb reprocessed the 5' RACE reads with MiXCR, giving one entry per CDR3 protein. The repertoire holds tens of thousands of distinct CDR3 sequences, with just over 2.5% as singletons. The CDR3 contains 14 residues. V gave up 2 bases and J gave up 6 bases, with 11 bases separating them. The V gene's germline CDR1 is MNHNY and CDR2 SVGAGI (reference sequence). This clonotype was recorded at least ten times. This TCR was sampled from a woman aged 25 to 39 with multiple sclerosis. Source material: PBMCs. The chain links TRBV6-6 to TRBJ2-1; D may be TRBD2 (5 bases). The CDR3 bases are TGTGCCAGCAGTTACAAGTGGGAGCGCAATGAGCAGTTCTTC. This codes for CASSYKWERNEQFF.